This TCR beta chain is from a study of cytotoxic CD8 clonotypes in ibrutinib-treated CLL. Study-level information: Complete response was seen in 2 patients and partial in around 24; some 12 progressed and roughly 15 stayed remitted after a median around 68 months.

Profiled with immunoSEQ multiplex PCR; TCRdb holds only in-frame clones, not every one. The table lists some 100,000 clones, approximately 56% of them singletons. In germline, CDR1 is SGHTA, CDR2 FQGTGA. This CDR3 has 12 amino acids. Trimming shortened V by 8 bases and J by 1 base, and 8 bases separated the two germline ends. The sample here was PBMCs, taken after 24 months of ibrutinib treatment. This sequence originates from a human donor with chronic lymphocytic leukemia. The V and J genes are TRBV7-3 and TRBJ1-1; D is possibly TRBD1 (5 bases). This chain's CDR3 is CASGGRNTEAFF. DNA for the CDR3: TGTGCCAGCGGGGGGAGGAACACTGAAGCTTTCTTT.